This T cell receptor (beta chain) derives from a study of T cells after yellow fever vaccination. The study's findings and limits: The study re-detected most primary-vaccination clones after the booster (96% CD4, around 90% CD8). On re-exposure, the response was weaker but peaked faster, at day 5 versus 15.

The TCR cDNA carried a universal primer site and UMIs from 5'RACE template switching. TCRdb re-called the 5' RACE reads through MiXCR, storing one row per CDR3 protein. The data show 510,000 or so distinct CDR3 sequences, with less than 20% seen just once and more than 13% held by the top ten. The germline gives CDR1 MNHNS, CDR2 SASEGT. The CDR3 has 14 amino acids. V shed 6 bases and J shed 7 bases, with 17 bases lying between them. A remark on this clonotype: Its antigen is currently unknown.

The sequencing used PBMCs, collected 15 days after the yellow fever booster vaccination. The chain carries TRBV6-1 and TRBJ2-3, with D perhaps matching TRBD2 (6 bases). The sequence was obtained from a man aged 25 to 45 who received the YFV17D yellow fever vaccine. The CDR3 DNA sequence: TGTGCCAGCAGCACCGGGACTCAAACCAATACGCAGTATTTT. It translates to CASSTGTQTNTQYF.